This T cell receptor (beta chain) was identified during a study of T cells in Graves' hyperthyroidism and ophthalmopathy. Germline CDR1 LNHDA, CDR2 SQIVND (reference sequence). This CDR3 comprises 16 residues. Trimming cost V 2 bases and J 1 base; bases outside gene matches: 7. This clonotype was counted a few times. Amplification of TCR beta CDR3 regions used RNA as the template. TCR CDR3 regions were first amplified by RT-PCR with HTBI primers. TCRdb independently ran MiXCR on the multiplex PCR reads; one entry per CDR3 protein. The repertoire holds hundreds of thousands of distinct CDR3 sequences, with 45% as singletons.

The origin of this receptor is an adult man with Graves' disease, either hyperthyroidism or ophthalmopathy (not recorded which). The sequencing sample was made of peripheral blood or thyroid tissue (not recorded which). This sequence joins TRBV19 and TRBJ2-5; 7 nucleotides agree with TRBD1. The CDR3 protein is CASSIYLGQSQETQYF. In nucleotides, the CDR3 is TGTGCCAGTAGTATATACCTGGGACAGTCCCAAGAGACCCAGTACTTC.